This T cell receptor beta chain was observed in a study of shared clonotypes between healthy human individuals. Study results and limitations: Memory subsets generally showed lower estimated richness than naive subsets.

CD45RO negativity and positive selection for CCR7 defined naive CD8 cells, a population that excluded terminally differentiated effector memory CD45RA+ cells. A word on this clone: Its antigen remains unidentified.

Between the trimmed V and J ends, which lost 0 bases and 7 bases, there was a span of 10 bases. The V gene's germline CDR1 is SQVTM and CDR2 ANQGSEA. The CDR3 loop spans 13 amino acids. TCRdb's table, derived via immunoSEQ multiplex PCR, lists solely in-frame clones and lacks some. This table holds more than 2 million clones, just over 90% found once. The sequence was collected from a man aged 18 to 35 in good health. Some clones in this sample may be carry-over from other donors' samples. The sequenced sample consisted of naive CD8+ T cells from PBMCs. This chain links TRBV29-1 with TRBJ2-1; D uncertain. CDR3 in amino acids: CSVEDWALNEQFF. The CDR3 bases are TGCAGCGTTGAAGATTGGGCCTTGAATGAGCAGTTCTTC.